Included here is one T cell receptor beta chain sequence, with context. Its antigen is not identified. The data were produced by immunoSEQ multiplex PCR, yet TCRdb's version contains in-frame clones alone and is incomplete. The data contain around 110,000 clones, 85% to 95% of them seen just once; the ten biggest clones take up around 1.7%. The entry originates in a study of T cell responses to AZD1222 COVID-19 vaccine. Trimming cost V 3 bases and J 7 bases, with 13 bases left between them. Germline V gene sequence: CDR1 GTSNPN, CDR2 SVGIG (reference sequence). This CDR3 is 12 amino acids long. General study points: In all cases, repertoires were sampled only after the peak T cell response.

The V gene is TRBV30, the J gene TRBJ2-7; D is unresolved. The source material was peripheral blood, sampled on day 0 of AZD1222 vaccination. The sequence was collected from an adult in good health. CDR3 in DNA: TGTGCCTGGAGGGCCCCCATAGGGGAGCAGTACGTC. Its translation is CAWRAPIGEQYV.